Below, 26 T cell receptor beta chains from the same sample are listed, as sequenced in a study of blood T cell repertoires in COVID-19. Method: immunoSEQ multiplex PCR; TCRdb's copy keeps in-frame clones and lacks some. There are about 14,000 clones in the sample; roughly nine tenths occur only once, and approximately 15% lies in the top ten. The sample taken for sequencing was peripheral blood. These receptors came from a human donor with active COVID-19. The donor label of this sample is uncertain.

The chain recombines TRBV10-3 with TRBJ2-2; 12 bases are a match to TRBD2. This CDR3 is 16 amino acids long. Germline values: CDR1 ENHRY, CDR2 SYGVKD. V shed 4 bases, J shed 5 bases, and the junction held 5 bases outside the gene matches. The CDR3 sequence is CAISGTSGKGTGELFF. For the CDR3, the DNA is TGTGCCATCAGTGGGACTAGCGGGAAAGGGACCGGGGAGCTGTTTTTT.

The chain employs TRBV27 and TRBJ1-5; 7 bases agree with TRBD1. The CDR3 spans 15 residues. Germline CDR1 MNHEY, CDR2 SMNVEV (reference sequence). The V segment lost 4 bases and the J segment 6 bases; nucleotides outside the gene matches: 9. The CDR3: CASSYDRERGQPQHF. The CDR3 DNA reads as TGTGCCAGCAGTTATGACAGGGAAAGAGGTCAGCCCCAGCATTTT.

The chain has TRBV5-1 and TRBJ2-3, with 9 nucleotides matching TRBD1. The CDR3 extends over 14 amino acids. Germline CDR1 is SGHRS and CDR2 is YFSETQ. The trim removed 5 bases at V and 2 bases at J, leaving 3 bases unmatched. This chain's CDR3 is CASSRDRVTDTQYF. The CDR3 DNA reads TGCGCCAGCAGTCGGGACAGGGTCACAGATACGCAGTATTTT.

DNA of the CDR3: TGTGCCAGCAGCCCACAACTAGCGGGGTGGACCAATGAGCAGTTCTTC. Translated, it gives CASSPQLAGWTNEQFF. The chain has TRBV11-3 and TRBJ2-1; 10 bases line up with TRBD2. Trimming at V came to 5 bases and at J to 6 bases, leaving 10 bases not matched to a gene. The germline V gene has CDR1 SGHNT and CDR2 YENEEA. There are 16 residues in the CDR3.

The chain combines TRBV7-2 with TRBJ2-1, with D possibly matching TRBD1 (6 bases). Deletions cut 2 bases from V and 10 bases from J, with 12 bases between. The CDR3 covers 13 residues. CDR1 SGHTA and CDR2 FQGNSA come from the germline V gene. CDR3 bases: TGTGCCAGCAGCTTATACAGGGACGTCGAGCAGTTCTTC. Its translation: CASSLYRDVEQFF.

V and J are TRBV7-9 and TRBJ2-7, with 7 positions matching TRBD1. The V segment lost 5 bases and the J segment 2 bases; nucleotides outside the gene matches: 9. CDR1 is SEHNR and CDR2 is FQNEAQ in the germline V gene (reference sequence). This CDR3 has 15 residues. The CDR3: CASSPYGTEAYEQYF. CDR3 DNA sequence: TGTGCCAGCAGCCCCTACGGGACAGAAGCCTACGAGCAGTACTTC. Based on the CDR3 plus reference TRBV7-9 and TRBJ2-7, the full variable domain is DTGVSQNPRHKITKRGQNVTFRCDPISEHNRLYWYRQTLGQGPEFLTYFQNEAQLEKSRLLSDRFSAERPKGSFSTLEIQRTEQGDSAMYLCASSPYGTEAYEQYFGPGTRLTVT.

This clone appeared once. The chain employs TRBV7-2 and TRBJ2-7, with D possibly TRBD2 on 6 matching bases. The CDR3 spans 15 residues. The V gene's germline CDR1 is SGHTA and CDR2 FQGNSA. Trimming took off 3 bases at V and 1 base at J, with 13 bases between the two ends. The CDR3 sequence: CASSFGGARSYEQYF. The DNA of the CDR3 is TGTGCCAGCAGCTTTGGAGGGGCTAGGTCCTACGAGCAGTACTTC.

The DNA of the CDR3 is TGTGCCAGCAGCCCTCCAGGGGGCAACGAGCAGTACTTC. Translation: CASSPPGGNEQYF. The chain has TRBV7-9 and TRBJ2-7; the match to TRBD1 covers 8 bases. Germline CDR1 reads SEHNR; CDR2 reads FQNEAQ (reference sequence). This CDR3 is built from 13 residues. J lost 5 bases, V lost 5 bases, and 5 bases had no gene match.

The V and J genes are TRBV28 and TRBJ2-1; TRBD1 is a possible D gene (6 bases). The CDR3 has 15 residues. CDR1 and CDR2 from the germline V gene are MDHEN and SYDVKM. Trimming stripped 3 bases from V and 4 bases from J, with 13 bases between. The DNA of the CDR3 is TGTGCCAGCAGTTTCGCGCAGGGGAATTACAATGAGCAGTTCTTC. Residues: CASSFAQGNYNEQFF. The full variable domain, with the rest looked up from reference TRBV28 and TRBJ2-1, is DVKVTQSSRYLVKRTGEKVFLECVQDMDHENMFWYRQDPGLGLRLIYFSYDVKMKEKGDIPEGYSVSREKKERFSLILESASTNQTSMYLCASSFAQGNYNEQFFGPGTRLTVL.

This chain joins TRBV7-9 and TRBJ1-2; the D is unclear. There are 14 residues in the CDR3. Trimming left V 2 bases short and J 7 bases short, with 14 bases between. Germline values: CDR1 SEHNR, CDR2 FQNEAQ (reference sequence). The CDR3 loop reads CASSLTGTRTGYTF. In nucleotides, the CDR3 is TGTGCCAGCAGCTTAACGGGAACCAGGACTGGCTACACCTTC.

The chain combines TRBV18 with TRBJ2-3; D is unclear. The CDR3 is made up of 14 amino acids. Germline CDR1 KGHSH, CDR2 LQKENI. Trimming left V 2 bases short and J 4 bases short, with 10 bases between. The CDR3 DNA sequence: TGTGCCAGCTCACCAGGCCGTTTCCCAGATACGCAGTATTTT. It specifies CASSPGRFPDTQYF.

This chain connects TRBV5-4 to TRBJ2-1; D uncertain. In germline, CDR1 is SGHNT, CDR2 YYREEE (reference sequence). This CDR3 comprises 12 residues. The V end lost 5 bases, the J end lost 8 bases, and 11 bases lay between the germline ends. The CDR3 reads CASRVAFDEQFF. The DNA of the CDR3 is TGTGCCAGCAGGGTCGCGTTCGATGAGCAGTTCTTC.

V and J are TRBV2 and TRBJ2-7; 8 positions match TRBD1. Germline V CDR1 and CDR2: SNHLY, FYNNEI. The CDR3 extends over 12 amino acids. The V and J ends lost 9 bases and 5 bases, in that order; junction bases with no gene match: 6. CDR3 DNA: TGTGCCAGTACAGGGACAGGAAACGAGCAGTACTTC. The encoded protein is CASTGTGNEQYF.

There are a few counts of this clone. V is TRBV5-6 and J is TRBJ2-1, with 8 bases lining up with TRBD2. V shed 4 bases and J 4 bases; nucleotides not matched to a gene: 16. CDR1 SGHDT and CDR2 YYEEEE come from the germline V gene. This CDR3 is 18 amino acids long. CDR3 DNA sequence: TGTGCCAGCAGCCCCCTGTCGAGCGGGGGACCCGGGTACAATGAGCAGTTCTTC. As protein: CASSPLSSGGPGYNEQFF.

This rearrangement joins TRBV7-3 to TRBJ2-1; 11 nucleotides align to TRBD1. The CDR3 is made up of 16 amino acids. V lost 3 bases to trimming and J lost 7 bases; unmatched junction nucleotides: 8. Germline-derived CDR1 and CDR2 are SGHTA and FQGTGA. CDR3 sequence reads: CASSLSGTGGENEQFF. Here the CDR3 DNA reads TGTGCCAGCAGCTTGTCCGGGACAGGGGGTGAGAATGAGCAGTTCTTC.

The chain uses TRBV2 and TRBJ2-3, with D uncertain. The CDR3 spans 17 residues. Germline CDR1 is SNHLY and CDR2 is FYNNEI. Trimming shortened V by 5 bases and J by 4 bases, and 22 bases separated the two germline ends. This CDR3 is CASSRTNPSTGADTQYF. The CDR3 DNA is TGTGCCAGCAGTCGTACCAACCCTTCTACGGGTGCAGATACGCAGTATTTT.

The chain recombines TRBV7-9 with TRBJ1-5; D not certain. This CDR3 region has 13 residues. With 3 bases removed from V and 3 bases from J, the gap between germline ends came to 6 bases. From germline, CDR1 is SEHNR and CDR2 FQNEAQ (reference sequence). The CDR3 DNA reads TGTGCCAGCAGCTTGTCTTCCAATCAGCCCCAGCATTTT. Translation gives CASSLSSNQPQHF.

The chain combines TRBV7-9 with TRBJ1-1; TRBD1 agrees at 9 bases. The V gene's germline CDR1 is SEHNR and CDR2 FQNEAQ (reference sequence). Unmatched junction bases numbered 4, after V lost 5 bases and J lost 3 bases. The CDR3 length is 14 residues. CDR3 residues: CASSLRQGDTEAFF. The CDR3 nucleotides read TGTGCCAGCAGCCTCCGACAGGGGGACACTGAAGCTTTCTTT.

The chain recombines TRBV5-1 with TRBJ2-7; D is undetermined. With 3 bases removed from V and 6 bases from J, the gap between germline ends came to 13 bases. This CDR3 is 13 amino acids long. Per the germline V gene, CDR1 is SGHRS and CDR2 is YFSETQ. The CDR3 spells CASSSTPVTEQYF. In DNA form, the CDR3 reads TGCGCCAGCAGCTCAACACCAGTAACCGAGCAGTACTTC.

Here the CDR3 DNA reads TGCAGCGTTGGTCGCGGGGTTGGGGAAAAACTGTTTTTT. Amino acid sequence: CSVGRGVGEKLFF. The genes are TRBV29-1 and TRBJ1-4; D remains ambiguous. The CDR3 has 13 residues. V was pared by 4 bases and J by 8 bases, with 14 bases between. Germline V CDR1 and CDR2: SQVTM, ANQGSEA.

V gene TRBV28 combines with J gene TRBJ2-2; 10 bases map to TRBD2. With V trimmed by 6 bases and J by 6 bases, 7 bases remained unmatched. Germline CDR1 and CDR2: MDHEN and SYDVKM. CDR3 length equals 15 residues. The CDR3 sequence: CASRAPGLAAGELFF. In DNA form, the CDR3 reads TGTGCCAGCAGGGCACCCGGACTAGCGGCCGGGGAGCTGTTTTTT.

The chain couples TRBV4-2 to TRBJ1-3; TRBD1 aligns across 8 bases. Losses at the gene ends were 0 bases for V and 4 bases for J; bases not matched to a gene: 5. Germline V gene lookup returns CDR1 LGHNA and CDR2 YNFKEQ. The CDR3 has 16 amino acids. Written as DNA, the CDR3 is TGTGCCAGCAGCCAAGATTGGACAGGGATAGGAAACACCATATATTTT. Protein sequence: CASSQDWTGIGNTIYF.

V is TRBV18 and J is TRBJ1-2, with TRBD1 as a possible D gene (5 bases). The CDR3 covers 16 residues. V was trimmed by 4 bases and J by 4 bases, leaving 19 bases between them. Germline assignment: CDR1 KGHSH and CDR2 LQKENI. The CDR3 loop is CASSLNSGPQGYGYTF. In DNA form, the CDR3 reads TGTGCCAGCTCACTCAACTCAGGGCCCCAGGGCTATGGCTACACCTTC.

V gene TRBV11-2 combines with J gene TRBJ1-1, with 8 nucleotides matching TRBD1. V gave up 3 bases and J gave up 2 bases; unmatched junction bases: 2. The CDR3 extends over 14 amino acids. Germline CDR1 and CDR2: SGHAT and FQNNGV. In DNA form, the CDR3 reads TGTGCCAGCAGCTTCTCAGGGGGCAACACTGAAGCTTTCTTT. This sequence encodes CASSFSGGNTEAFF.

The chain links TRBV5-4 to TRBJ2-3; 12 bases are shared with TRBD2. The CDR3 length is 19 residues. V lost 6 bases and J lost 2; bases outside the gene matches: 16. CDR1 and CDR2 from the germline V gene are SGHNT and YYREEE (reference sequence). The DNA of the CDR3 is TGTGCCAGCACCCCGGGAGGGTTGGGACTAGCGGGTATCACAGATACGCAGTATTTT. Its translation is CASTPGGLGLAGITDTQYF.

The chain joins TRBV24-1 to TRBJ2-3; D is ambiguous. Trimming cost V 1 base and J 6 bases, with 10 bases left between them. The CDR3 sequence is 14 residues long. Germline CDR1 reads KGHDR; CDR2 reads SFDVKD. The CDR3 here is CATSDFAGSDTQYF. CDR3 nucleotides: TGTGCCACCAGTGATTTTGCAGGTAGTGATACGCAGTATTTT.